This TCR beta chain derives from a study of OX40 agonist ivuxolimab in advanced cancers. Study context: Averaging about 60 years in age, with a range of roughly 23 to 80, the cohort was approximately 84% male. Of the patients, three showed partial responses, one with hepatocellular carcinoma and two with cutaneous melanoma. Findings of the study overall: The antigen specificity of the peripheral T cells (those that were expanded) was not determined.

Assay: immunoSEQ multiplex PCR; the TCRdb copy retains only in-frame clones and omits some. The sample consists of 98,000 or so clones, under 95% of them appearing once. Note on this clone: Antigen unknown.

The germline gives CDR1 SGHVS, CDR2 FQNEAQ. The CDR3 has 13 amino acids. V was shortened by 3 bases and J by 2 bases, with 7 bases between the two germline ends. The V gene is TRBV7-8, the J gene TRBJ1-2, with D perhaps TRBD1 (5 bases). Sample: CD4+ or CD8+ T cells sorted from blood, taken in a trial of the OX40 agonist ivuxolimab. The source is an adult with an advanced solid tumor such as melanoma, head and neck, liver or kidney cancer. As DNA, the CDR3 is TGTGCCAGCAGCTTTCGACAGAACTATGGCTACACCTTC. Amino acids: CASSFRQNYGYTF.